This entry lists 18 T cell receptor beta chains sequenced from one sample in a study of blood T cells in healthy people across ages. PCR was performed a second time for about 7 to 11 cycles using a sample-barcoded 5' primer and a J-beta primer mix. TCRdb independently ran MiXCR on the 5' RACE reads; one entry per CDR3 protein. The table lists 1,500,000 or so distinct CDR3 sequences, approximately 43% of them singletons. Sequencing was done on a sample of blood. These receptors came from a young woman in good health.

J is TRBJ2-3 and V is TRBV27, with 7 bases aligning to TRBD2. The CDR3 consists of 18 residues. Germline CDR1 and CDR2: MNHEY and SMNVEV (reference sequence). The V segment lost 2 bases and the J segment 3 bases; nucleotides outside the gene matches: 14. CDR3 in DNA: TGTGCCAGCAGTTTAGGTCTAACGGGGGGTGGCGTGACAGATACGCAGTATTTT. Translating gives CASSLGLTGGGVTDTQYF.

The genes are TRBV7-2 and TRBJ1-4; 7 positions agree with TRBD1. The junction had 1 base not matched to a gene; V was cut back by 0 bases and J by 9 bases. CDR3 length: 13 residues. Germline V gene lookup returns CDR1 SGHTA and CDR2 FQGNSA. This CDR3 reads CASSLATGKKLFF. The DNA of the CDR3 is TGTGCCAGCAGCTTAGCGACAGGGAAAAAACTGTTTTTT. Drawing the rest from reference TRBV7-2 and TRBJ1-4, the complete variable domain is GAGVSQSPSNKVTEKGKDVELRCDPISGHTALYWYRQSLGQGLEFLIYFQGNSAPDKSGLPSDRFSAERTGGSVSTLTIQRTQQEDSAVYLCASSLATGKKLFFGSGTQLSVL.

A few counts support this clonotype. One base away lies a much larger clone, so this may be a sequencing read error. The chain couples TRBV7-2 to TRBJ1-2; D gene unclear. There are 13 residues in the CDR3. The germline CDR1 and CDR2 sequences are SGHTA and FQGNSA. CDR3 coding DNA: TGTGCCAGCAGCAGAGAAGTGGGGAAGGGCTGCACCTTC. Protein: CASSREVGKGCTF.

This clonotype was detected a few times. The chain couples TRBV24-1 to TRBJ2-1, with 7 bases matching TRBD2. J lost 5 bases, V lost 5 bases, and 11 bases had no gene match. This CDR3 region has 16 residues. Looked up from germline, CDR1 is KGHDR and CDR2 is SFDVKD. The CDR3 bases are TGTGCCACCAGTGGTAATAGGGCTCTAGCGGACAATGAGCAGTTCTTC. Its translation is CATSGNRALADNEQFF.

This chain connects TRBV18 to TRBJ2-5, with D unresolved. Trimming left V 3 bases short and J 11 bases short, with 19 bases between. Germline CDR1 reads KGHSH; CDR2 reads LQKENI. CDR3 length equals 14 residues. The CDR3 sequence is CASSPATRPNEQYF. For the CDR3, the DNA is TGTGCCAGCTCACCTGCGACCAGACCTAATGAGCAGTACTTC.

The CDR3 bases are TGTGCCAGCAGCTTTAAATCGGGGGGGGTCTACAATGAGCAGTTCTTC. Residues: CASSFKSGGVYNEQFF. V is TRBV7-2 and J is TRBJ2-1, with 8 bases lining up with TRBD2. Germline V gene sequence: CDR1 SGHTA, CDR2 FQGNSA. The junction had 7 bases not matched to a gene; V was cut back by 3 bases and J by 3 bases. This CDR3 is 16 amino acids long.

The V call is TRBV29-1, the J call TRBJ2-3; D is perhaps TRBD1 or TRBD2 (6 bases each). This CDR3 spans 15 amino acids. The germline V gene encodes CDR1 SQVTM and CDR2 ANQGSEA. The V end was cut by 7 bases, the J end by 6 bases, with 23 bases between. The CDR3 DNA reads as TGCAGCGAGGGGGGAACAACAGGGAAGGCGGATACGCAGTATTTT. As protein: CSEGGTTGKADTQYF.

This chain connects TRBV5-1 to TRBJ1-2; no firm D call. Deletions cut 3 bases from V and 8 bases from J, with 17 bases between. This CDR3 comprises 14 residues. Germline V gene lookup returns CDR1 SGHRS and CDR2 YFSETQ. The CDR3 DNA is TGCGCCAGCAGCTCGGAGGGCAGTACTTCAGGCTACACCTTC. This translates into CASSSEGSTSGYTF.

The rearrangement uses TRBV7-9 and TRBJ2-5, with 8 bases aligning to TRBD1. Unmatched junction bases numbered 12, after V lost 5 bases and J lost 4 bases. The germline CDR1 and CDR2 sequences are SEHNR and FQNEAQ (reference sequence). The CDR3 has 16 amino acids. The CDR3 DNA follows: TGTGCCAGCAGCCACCTCAGGACAGGGCGGAGAGAGACCCAGTACTTC. Its protein is CASSHLRTGRRETQYF.

The rearrangement links TRBV7-2 to TRBJ2-3; D is undetermined. CDR3 length: 13 amino acids. Germline CDR1 is SGHTA and CDR2 is FQGNSA. Trimming removed 4 bases at V and 8 bases at J, with 13 bases between. The CDR3 is CASSSRIAGTQYF. CDR3 bases: TGTGCCAGCAGCTCCCGAATTGCAGGTACGCAGTATTTT.

Only a few counts were recorded for this clonotype. This chain connects TRBV25-1 to TRBJ2-3; D unclear. The V gene's germline CDR1 is MGHDK and CDR2 SYGVNS. V was cut by 6 bases and J by 2 bases, with 15 bases left in between. There are 15 residues in the CDR3. CDR3 nucleotides: TGTGCCAGCAGGGACGACATTATACCCACAGATACGCAGTATTTT. As protein: CASRDDIIPTDTQYF.

The chain is built from TRBV2 and TRBJ2-4; D might be TRBD1 (7 bases). V was pared by 3 bases and J by 4 bases, with 16 bases between. CDR1 and CDR2 from the germline V gene are SNHLY and FYNNEI. This CDR3 is 16 amino acids long. The CDR3 DNA reads as TGTGCCAGCAGTGACGGCCCCAGGGGGGTAAAAAACATTCAGTACTTC. This codes for CASSDGPRGVKNIQYF.

As concerns this clonotype: Without the conserved terminal phenylalanine or tryptophan, this CDR3 likely stems from a read error. The genes are TRBV29-1 and TRBJ2-3; 7 bases map to TRBD1. Germline loops: CDR1 SQVTM, CDR2 ANQGSEA. The V gene end was trimmed by 7 bases and the J gene end by 4 bases; junction bases not matched to a gene: 11. This CDR3 has 14 amino acids. Written as DNA, the CDR3 is TGCAGCGCGTACGACAGGGCAGGAGCAGATACGCAGTATGTT. It yields the protein CSAYDRAGADTQYV.

The chain uses TRBV6-2 or TRBV6-3 and TRBJ2-4; unclear D gene. The J call may be faulty, since TRBJ2-5 better matches the DNA end. Germline V gene lookup returns CDR1 MNHEY and CDR2 SVGEGT. This CDR3 comprises 11 residues. CDR3 sequence reads: CASSYGWTQYF. For the CDR3, the DNA is TGTGCCAGCAGTTATGGATGGACCCAGTACTTC.

V and J are TRBV7-9 and TRBJ2-5, with D possibly matching TRBD1 (5 bases). The germline V and J ends were trimmed by 5 bases and 4 bases, with 14 bases remaining between them. CDR1 and CDR2 (germline): SEHNR, FQNEAQ (reference sequence). This CDR3 is built from 14 residues. DNA for the CDR3: TGTGCCAGCAGCCAAACTCAGGGTCCAGAGACCCAGTACTTC. Protein sequence: CASSQTQGPETQYF.

The table lists this clonotype with a count of one. Germline and junction disagree at one end, which may indicate a read error. The chain combines TRBV5-1 with TRBJ2-1; perhaps D is TRBD1 or TRBD2 (5 bases each). The CDR3 extends over 14 amino acids. Germline loops: CDR1 SGHRS, CDR2 YFSETQ. The CDR3 here is CASSLGGSYDEQFF. Here the CDR3 DNA reads TGCGCCAGCAGCTTGGGGGGGTCCTACGATGAGCAGTTCTTC.

DNA for the CDR3: TGTGCCAGCAGAGCCCTAGGGGGGGGTGAGCAGTACTTC. Its translation is CASRALGGGEQYF. The chain combines TRBV9 with TRBJ2-1; weak D call: TRBD2 (7 bases). TRBJ2-7 explains the end of the DNA better; the J call may be wrong. CDR3 length equals 13 residues. Germline CDR1 SGDLS, CDR2 YYNGEE.

At least ten counts were recorded for this clonotype. V gene TRBV12-3 or TRBV12-4 combines with J gene TRBJ1-5; TRBD1 agrees at 9 bases. V lost 6 bases, J lost 7 bases, and 7 bases stayed unmatched. The CDR3 is 14 amino acids. The CDR3 sequence is CASSSGTGYQPQHF. DNA for the CDR3: TGTGCCAGCAGCTCCGGGACAGGGTACCAGCCCCAGCATTTT.